This is a list of T cell receptor beta chains from one sample in a study of T cell responses to AZD1222 COVID-19 vaccine. TCRdb's copy holds only in-frame clones and misses some; the assay was immunoSEQ multiplex PCR. This table has about 180,000 clones, approximately 90% appearing once. The starting material was peripheral blood, obtained on day 0 of AZD1222 vaccination. The receptors here all came from an adult in good health. CDR3s include the opening cysteine and the closing phenylalanine or tryptophan. Fields, in order: V gene, D gene, clone size, CDR3 length, J gene, CDR3 DNA, CDR3 protein. A D gene is named only where the DNA matches it firmly. Some rows mark clone size as missing; the rest say once, few, many or name a class of expanded clone.

V gene: TRBV27
D gene: NA
clone size: NA
CDR3 length: 15
J gene: TRBJ1-6
CDR3 DNA: TGTGCCAGCAGTTTTAGGACGGGAAATAATTCACCCCTCCACTTT
CDR3 protein: CASSFRTGNNSPLHF

V gene: TRBV18
D gene: TRBD1
clone size: NA
CDR3 length: 14
J gene: TRBJ1-1
CDR3 DNA: TGTGCCAGCTCAAGCGGGACAGGGGGGAATGAAGCTTTCTTT
CDR3 protein: CASSSGTGGNEAFF

V gene: TRBV6-4
D gene: NA
clone size: few
CDR3 length: 14
J gene: TRBJ2-2
CDR3 DNA: TGTGCCAGCAGTGACTCGATGGGTACCGGGGAGCTGTTTTTT
CDR3 protein: CASSDSMGTGELFF

V gene: TRBV19
D gene: TRBD2
clone size: NA
CDR3 length: 15
J gene: TRBJ2-5
CDR3 DNA: TGTGCCAGTAGGGGAGGCGGGAGAACCAAAGAGACCCAGTACTTC
CDR3 protein: CASRGGGRTKETQYF

V gene: TRBV19
D gene: TRBD1
clone size: NA
CDR3 length: 13
J gene: TRBJ1-1
CDR3 DNA: TGTGCCAGTAGTACAACCCGACAGGGTGAAGCTTTCTTT
CDR3 protein: CASSTTRQGEAFF

V gene: TRBV5-4
D gene: NA
clone size: NA
CDR3 length: 12
J gene: TRBJ2-5
CDR3 DNA: TGTGCCAGTAGCGACCTGGAGGAGACCCAGTACTTC
CDR3 protein: CASSDLEETQYF

V gene: TRBV19
D gene: NA
clone size: NA
CDR3 length: 13
J gene: TRBJ1-5
CDR3 DNA: TGTGCCAGTAGCCTGACAGTACATCAGCCCCAGCATTTT
CDR3 protein: CASSLTVHQPQHF

V gene: TRBV7-9
D gene: TRBD1
clone size: NA
CDR3 length: 14
J gene: TRBJ1-1
CDR3 DNA: TGTGCCAGCAGCTTACAGGGGGTGAACACTGAAGCTTTCTTT
CDR3 protein: CASSLQGVNTEAFF

V gene: TRBV15
D gene: NA
clone size: NA
CDR3 length: 16
J gene: TRBJ2-2
CDR3 DNA: TGTGCCACCAGCACAGGTGGCAGCCCGAACACCGGGGAGCTGTTTTTT
CDR3 protein: CATSTGGSPNTGELFF

V gene: TRBV10-3
D gene: NA
clone size: NA
CDR3 length: 13
J gene: TRBJ1-1
CDR3 DNA: TGTGCCATCACGCTGGGGGCGAACACTGAAGCTTTCTTT
CDR3 protein: CAITLGANTEAFF

V gene: TRBV9
D gene: NA
clone size: once
CDR3 length: 13
J gene: TRBJ1-1
CDR3 DNA: TGTGCCAGCAGCGTAGCGAGGGGGACTGAAGCTTTCTTT
CDR3 protein: CASSVARGTEAFF

V gene: TRBV15
D gene: TRBD2
clone size: NA
CDR3 length: 15
J gene: TRBJ2-3
CDR3 DNA: TGTGCCCTAAGTGAAGGGAGGGGCGCATCAGATACGCAGTATTTT
CDR3 protein: CALSEGRGASDTQYF

V gene: TRBV9
D gene: NA
clone size: NA
CDR3 length: 14
J gene: TRBJ1-6
CDR3 DNA: TGTGCCAGCAGCGTAGGAGGGACGGATTCACCCCTCCACTTT
CDR3 protein: CASSVGGTDSPLHF

V gene: TRBV5-1
D gene: TRBD2
clone size: NA
CDR3 length: 15
J gene: TRBJ2-5
CDR3 DNA: TGCGCCAGCATTTATGGGACTAGTCTTCAAGAGACCCAGTACTTC
CDR3 protein: CASIYGTSLQETQYF

V gene: TRBV5-8
D gene: NA
clone size: NA
CDR3 length: 17
J gene: TRBJ2-7
CDR3 DNA: TGTGCCAGCAGCTTGGACGGGGGTCGGCTTACTGGTTACGAGCAGTACTTC
CDR3 protein: CASSLDGGRLTGYEQYF

V gene: TRBV6-2/TRBV6-3
D gene: TRBD2
clone size: once
CDR3 length: 16
J gene: TRBJ2-5
CDR3 DNA: TGTGCCAGCAGTTACTCAGGGACTAGCGGGATTGGGACCCAGTACTTC
CDR3 protein: CASSYSGTSGIGTQYF

V gene: TRBV4-2
D gene: NA
clone size: NA
CDR3 length: 13
J gene: TRBJ2-3
CDR3 DNA: TGTGCCAGCAGCCAAGCCGGCACAGATACGCAGTATTTT
CDR3 protein: CASSQAGTDTQYF

V gene: TRBV7-9
D gene: NA
clone size: NA
CDR3 length: 14
J gene: TRBJ2-7
CDR3 DNA: TGTGCCAGCAGCTGGAGGGGGGGACCCTACGAGCAGTACTTC
CDR3 protein: CASSWRGGPYEQYF

V gene: TRBV13
D gene: NA
clone size: NA
CDR3 length: 13
J gene: TRBJ2-1
CDR3 DNA: TGTGCCAGCAGCTTACGGAGCGGCCATGAGCAGTTCTTC
CDR3 protein: CASSLRSGHEQFF

V gene: TRBV12-3/TRBV12-4
D gene: NA
clone size: once
CDR3 length: 12
J gene: TRBJ1-1
CDR3 DNA: TGTGCCAGCAGTTTACGGGTCACTGAAGCTTTCTTT
CDR3 protein: CASSLRVTEAFF

V gene: TRBV14
D gene: NA
clone size: NA
CDR3 length: 15
J gene: TRBJ2-5
CDR3 DNA: TGTGCCAGCAGCCAAGTCCGAAGTACGCAAGAGACCCAGTACTTC
CDR3 protein: CASSQVRSTQETQYF

V gene: TRBV4-2
D gene: TRBD2
clone size: NA
CDR3 length: 15
J gene: TRBJ2-3
CDR3 DNA: TGTGCCAGCAGCCCTTTAGCGGGAGGGCCGGATACGCAGTATTTT
CDR3 protein: CASSPLAGGPDTQYF

V gene: TRBV6-1
D gene: TRBD1
clone size: NA
CDR3 length: 17
J gene: TRBJ1-1
CDR3 DNA: TGTGCCAGCCGTGCTCTGAATAGCGACAGGGGTGGCACTGAAGCTTTCTTT
CDR3 protein: CASRALNSDRGGTEAFF